The 24 T cell receptor beta chains presented below share a single source sample, sequenced in a study of monozygotic twins with inflammatory bowel disease. After re-calling the 5' RACE reads, TCRdb lists one entry per CDR3 protein, DNA absent. The table for this sample gives nearly 450,000 distinct CDR3 sequences. Source material: blood. These receptors all stem from a human donor with ulcerative colitis or Crohn's disease, or a healthy co-twin of an affected twin (not recorded which).

The chain carries TRBV6-2 or TRBV6-3 and TRBJ2-3; without DNA, the TCRdb call of TRBD2 cannot be checked. CDR1 is MNHEY and CDR2 is SVGEGT in the germline V gene. CDR3 length equals 18 residues. This CDR3 is CASSYGLLAVFRTDTQYF.

The chain recombines TRBV29-1 with TRBJ1-1. The germline CDR1 and CDR2 sequences are SQVTM and ANQGSEA. The CDR3 spans 11 residues. The CDR3 spells CSVESLSEAFF. The variable domain in full, completed from reference TRBV29-1 and TRBJ1-1, reads SAVISQKPSRDICQRGTSLTIQCQVDSQVTMMFWYRQQPGQSLTLIATANQGSEATYESGFVIDKFPISRPNLTFSTLTVSNMSPEDSSIYLCSVESLSEAFFGQGTRLTVV.

The chain combines TRBV3-1 with TRBJ1-1. This CDR3 region has 15 residues. Germline V CDR1 and CDR2: LGHDT, YNNKEL (reference sequence). CDR3 amino acids: CASSQPGRVNTEAFF. The entire variable domain, with the rest obtained from reference TRBV3-1 and TRBJ1-1, is as follows: DTAVSQTPKYLVTQMGNDKSIKCEQNLGHDTMYWYKQDSKKFLKIMFSYNNKELIINETVPNRFSPKSPDKAHLNLHINSLELGDSAVYFCASSQPGRVNTEAFFGQGTRLTVV.

This sequence joins TRBV20-1 and TRBJ2-3; TCRdb designates TRBD1, a call that cannot be tested without DNA. Looked up from germline, CDR1 is DFQATT and CDR2 is SNEGSKA (reference sequence). The CDR3 is made up of 14 amino acids. CDR3 protein: CSARKGGSTDTQYF.

The V call is TRBV12-3 or TRBV12-4, the J call TRBJ2-1. The CDR3 is made up of 11 amino acids. The CDR3 sequence is CASSLAQKQFF.

The V gene is TRBV5-1, the J gene TRBJ2-2. The germline gives CDR1 SGHRS, CDR2 YFSETQ. The CDR3 extends over 15 amino acids. The CDR3 loop is CASSLVPANTGELFF.

The J gene is TRBJ1-6, the V gene TRBV20-1; with no DNA, the TCRdb D assignment of TRBD1 cannot be verified. The CDR3 sequence is 15 residues long. CDR1 is DFQATT and CDR2 is SNEGSKA in the germline V gene (reference sequence). The chain's CDR3 is CSASSYRGGNSPLHF.

The genes are TRBV7-6 and TRBJ2-5. Germline CDR1 is SGHVS and CDR2 is FNYEAQ. The CDR3 consists of 15 residues. CDR3 region: CASSSRADGQETQYF. The whole variable domain, filled in from reference TRBV7-6 and TRBJ2-5, reads GAGVSQSPRYKVTKRGQDVALRCDPISGHVSLYWYRQALGQGPEFLTYFNYEAQQDKSGLPNDRFSAERPEGSISTLTIQRTEQRDSAMYRCASSSRADGQETQYFGPGTRLLVL.

The chain joins TRBV7-9 to TRBJ2-5. CDR1 is SEHNR and CDR2 is FQNEAQ in the germline V gene (reference sequence). This CDR3 is 12 amino acids long. The CDR3 protein is CASSSRSETQYF.

V and J are TRBV5-1 and TRBJ2-7; the D call from TCRdb, TRBD1, cannot be confirmed without DNA. The CDR3 covers 15 residues. The V gene's germline CDR1 is SGHRS and CDR2 YFSETQ. CDR3 in amino acids: CASSLGQPGNYEQYF.

The chain employs TRBV5-1 and TRBJ1-1; TCRdb names TRBD1, which stays unverified in the absence of DNA. Germline V gene lookup returns CDR1 SGHRS and CDR2 YFSETQ. The CDR3 loop spans 16 amino acids. The CDR3 loop is CASSLRQGATNTEAFF.

The V and J genes are TRBV20-1 and TRBJ2-5; TCRdb designates TRBD1, a call that cannot be tested without DNA. The V gene's germline CDR1 is DFQATT and CDR2 SNEGSKA (reference sequence). The CDR3 is 14 residues long. This CDR3 reads CSAGLDRGVETQYF.

The chain has TRBV20-1 and TRBJ1-5; TCRdb calls TRBD1, which cannot be checked without DNA. Germline CDR1 reads DFQATT; CDR2 reads SNEGSKA (reference sequence). The CDR3 has 13 residues. CDR3 in amino acids: CSARARRDQPQHF.

The chain is built from TRBV10-3 and TRBJ2-1. Germline lookup yields CDR1 ENHRY and CDR2 SYGVKD. The CDR3 is made up of 12 amino acids. CDR3 protein: CAISRSDNEQFF.

This chain links TRBV29-1 with TRBJ2-5. Germline CDR1 SQVTM, CDR2 ANQGSEA. This CDR3 contains 14 residues. The CDR3 region is CSVGQIKREESQYF.

This sequence joins TRBV9 and TRBJ2-3; TCRdb's D gene call, TRBD1, goes unchecked for lack of DNA. Germline CDR1 and CDR2: SGDLS and YYNGEE. This CDR3 comprises 17 residues. This CDR3 is CASSVDSRRSSTDTQYF.

The chain has TRBV6-5 and TRBJ1-2; checking the TCRdb D call of TRBD1 is not possible without DNA. From germline, CDR1 is MNHEY and CDR2 SVGAGI. This CDR3 spans 12 amino acids. CDR3 region: CASSSTGSGYTF.

This sequence joins TRBV7-3 and TRBJ2-1; TCRdb proposes TRBD1, but this gene call is untestable without DNA. CDR1 is SGHTA, CDR2 FQGTGA, per germline. This CDR3 is built from 13 residues. This CDR3 reads CASSIQNPDEQFF.

The chain has TRBV5-1 and TRBJ1-4; absent DNA, TCRdb's TRBD1 call cannot be checked. The CDR3 extends over 15 amino acids. CDR1 is SGHRS, CDR2 YFSETQ, per germline. CDR3 amino acids: CASSILGGNNEKLFF.

The V call is TRBV5-6, the J call TRBJ2-6; TCRdb designates TRBD1, a call that cannot be tested without DNA. Germline CDR1 reads SGHDT; CDR2 reads YYEEEE. The CDR3 has 16 residues. The CDR3: CASSWATGTGANVLTF.

CDR3 loop: CASSLGGRNSPLHF. The V and J genes are TRBV7-8 and TRBJ1-6; TCRdb names TRBD1, which stays unverified in the absence of DNA. This CDR3 is built from 14 residues. CDR1 is SGHVS, CDR2 FQNEAQ, per germline.

This chain joins TRBV7-9 and TRBJ1-2; TCRdb selects TRBD1, and the lack of DNA leaves this call unchecked. This CDR3 contains 17 residues. Germline V CDR1 and CDR2: SEHNR, FQNEAQ (reference sequence). This chain's CDR3 is CASSPAPLGGANYGYTF.

J is TRBJ1-5 and V is TRBV7-3; without DNA, the TCRdb call of TRBD1 cannot be checked. The germline V gene encodes CDR1 SGHTA and CDR2 FQGTGA. The CDR3 covers 13 residues. CDR3 residues: CASSLTEGQPQHF.

This chain links TRBV4-1 with TRBJ1-4; there is no DNA to check the TCRdb D call of TRBD1. Germline CDR1 MGHRA, CDR2 YSYEKL. This CDR3 spans 17 amino acids. The CDR3 here is CASSQKSAGGFNQKLFF.